Below are 5 T cell receptor beta chains sequenced from a single sample in a study of cytomegalovirus exposure and HLA in healthy donors. The PCR used 60 Vbeta and 13 Jbeta primers. Sequencing was performed with immunoSEQ multiplex PCR; in TCRdb, only in-frame clones are kept and a portion is missing. There are approximately 180,000 clones in the sample; around 75% occur only once, and 2.9% lies in the top ten. The sequenced material came from PBMCs. The origin of the receptors is a male donor in good health and CMV-seronegative.

This clone was seen once. This chain's CDR3 is CASSESGRPDMDTQYF. The CDR3 region has the DNA TGTGCCAGCAGTGAGAGCGGGAGACCCGACATGGATACGCAGTATTTT. This chain joins TRBV6-1 and TRBJ2-3; TRBD2 aligns across 8 bases. Germline CDR1 MNHNS, CDR2 SASEGT. CDR3 length: 16 residues. V shed 3 bases and J 6 bases; nucleotides not matched to a gene: 11.

V and J are TRBV27 and TRBJ2-1, with 10 bases identical to TRBD2. Germline trimming cut 4 bases from V and 4 bases from J; bases unmatched to any gene: 4. The CDR3 has 15 residues. The germline gives CDR1 MNHEY, CDR2 SMNVEV (reference sequence). CDR3 residues: CASSSSGGEYNEQFF. The DNA for the CDR3 is TGTGCCAGCAGTTCAAGCGGGGGGGAATACAATGAGCAGTTCTTC.

This chain joins TRBV6-6 and TRBJ1-5, with D uncertain. Germline V gene data show CDR1 as MNHNY and CDR2 as SVGAGI (reference sequence). The germline V and J ends were trimmed by 6 bases and 5 bases, with 14 bases remaining between them. The CDR3 runs 14 residues. CDR3 sequence (DNA): TGTGCCAGCAGCCCGAACGGGGTCCATCAGCCCCAGCATTTT. Translating gives CASSPNGVHQPQHF.

This chain connects TRBV23-1 to TRBJ1-5; no firm D call. TRBV23-1 is annotated as an ORF whose role is uncertain. CDR3 length: 17 residues. Between the trimmed V and J ends, which lost 4 bases and 4 bases, there was a span of 20 bases. The CDR3 coding sequence is TGCGCCAGCAGTCTTAGGTTTAGAGAGGAGGCAAATCAGCCCCAGCATTTT. It codes for CASSLRFREEANQPQHF.

The V call is TRBV7-2, the J call TRBJ1-5; 8 nucleotides line up with TRBD1. The ends lost 5 bases at V and 6 bases at J; junction bases unmatched: 6. CDR3 length equals 14 residues. Germline V gene data show CDR1 as SGHTA and CDR2 as FQGNSA. Written as DNA, the CDR3 is TGTGCCAGCAGCAGAGACAGGGGCTCTCAGCCCCAGCATTTT. This sequence encodes CASSRDRGSQPQHF.